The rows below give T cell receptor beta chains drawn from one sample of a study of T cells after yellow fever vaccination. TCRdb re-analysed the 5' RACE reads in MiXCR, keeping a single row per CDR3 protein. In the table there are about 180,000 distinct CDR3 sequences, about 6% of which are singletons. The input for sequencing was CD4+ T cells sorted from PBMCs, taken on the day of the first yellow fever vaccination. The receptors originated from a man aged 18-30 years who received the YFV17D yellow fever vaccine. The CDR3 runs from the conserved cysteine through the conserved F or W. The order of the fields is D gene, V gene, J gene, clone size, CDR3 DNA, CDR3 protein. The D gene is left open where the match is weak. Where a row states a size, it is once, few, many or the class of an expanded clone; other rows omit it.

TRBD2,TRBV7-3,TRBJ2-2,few,TGTGCCAGCAGCTCGAGCGGGGGGGCCTTCGGGGAGCTGTTTTTT,CASSSSGGAFGELFF
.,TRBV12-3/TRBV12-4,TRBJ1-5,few,TGTGCCAGCAGTGACACAGCAGGCAATCAGCCCCAGCATTTT,CASSDTAGNQPQHF
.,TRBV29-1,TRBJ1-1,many,TGCAGCGCCCGGGTCACTGAAGCTTTCTTT,CSARVTEAFF
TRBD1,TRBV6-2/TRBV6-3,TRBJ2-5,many,TGTGCCAGCAGGAGACAGGGGTACCAAGAGACCCAGTACTTC,CASRRQGYQETQYF
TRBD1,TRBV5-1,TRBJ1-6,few,TGCGCCAGCAGCTTGGCGGTGACAGGGAATTCACCCCTCCACTTT,CASSLAVTGNSPLHF
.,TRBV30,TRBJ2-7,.,TGTGCCTGGAGTGTACTGTCAGGGTCCTACGAGCAGTACTTC,CAWSVLSGSYEQYF
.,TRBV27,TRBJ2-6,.,TGTCCTATAATTCCCGGACGTCCCTCTGGGGCCAACGTCCTGACTTTC,CPIIPGRPSGANVLTF
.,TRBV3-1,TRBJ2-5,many,TGTGCCAGCAGCTTCCACAGGGACCAAGAGACCCAGTACTTC,CASSFHRDQETQYF
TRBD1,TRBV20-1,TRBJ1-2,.,TGCAGTGCTAGCCCCGGGACAGGGGGCGTCTATGGCTACACCTTC,CSASPGTGGVYGYTF
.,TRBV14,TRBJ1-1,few,TGTGCCAGCAGCCAAGGTCTCCCGGGGAACACTGAAGCTTTCTTT,CASSQGLPGNTEAFF
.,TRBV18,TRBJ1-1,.,TGTGCCAGCTCCCTCGGGGGTAGAGGTCTTATGAACACTGAAGCTTTCTTT,CASSLGGRGLMNTEAFF
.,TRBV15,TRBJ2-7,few,TGTGCCACCAGCAGAGATACGGGGACCCTGGGGAACGAGCAGTACTTC,CATSRDTGTLGNEQYF
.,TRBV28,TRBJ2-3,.,TGTGCCAGTAATGGAAGGAGCACAGATACGCAGTATTTT,CASNGRSTDTQYF
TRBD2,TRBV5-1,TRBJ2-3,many,TGCGCCAGCAGCCCGGGGACTAGCGGGGAGCCTAGCACAGATACGCAGTATTTT,CASSPGTSGEPSTDTQYF
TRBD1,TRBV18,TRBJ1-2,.,TGTGCCAGCTCGTCTCTTGGGACAGGGGGCTTTGGCTACACCTTC,CASSSLGTGGFGYTF
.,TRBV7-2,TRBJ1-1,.,TGTGCCAGCAGCTTTATCGGGGACACTGAAGCTTTCTTT,CASSFIGDTEAFF
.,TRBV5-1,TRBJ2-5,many,TGCGCCAGCAGCTCCCTGGAGGGGGGGCCGGCAGAGACCCAGTACTTC,CASSSLEGGPAETQYF
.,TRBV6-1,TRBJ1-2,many,TGTGCCAGCAGGTCCCATGGACGGAGCTATGGCTACACCTTC,CASRSHGRSYGYTF
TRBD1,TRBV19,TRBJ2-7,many,TGTGCCAGTAGTACGTCAGGGGGCTACGAGCAGTACTTC,CASSTSGGYEQYF
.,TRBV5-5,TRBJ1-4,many,TGTGCCAGCAGCTTGGGATTGGGCCATGAAAAACTGTTTTTT,CASSLGLGHEKLFF